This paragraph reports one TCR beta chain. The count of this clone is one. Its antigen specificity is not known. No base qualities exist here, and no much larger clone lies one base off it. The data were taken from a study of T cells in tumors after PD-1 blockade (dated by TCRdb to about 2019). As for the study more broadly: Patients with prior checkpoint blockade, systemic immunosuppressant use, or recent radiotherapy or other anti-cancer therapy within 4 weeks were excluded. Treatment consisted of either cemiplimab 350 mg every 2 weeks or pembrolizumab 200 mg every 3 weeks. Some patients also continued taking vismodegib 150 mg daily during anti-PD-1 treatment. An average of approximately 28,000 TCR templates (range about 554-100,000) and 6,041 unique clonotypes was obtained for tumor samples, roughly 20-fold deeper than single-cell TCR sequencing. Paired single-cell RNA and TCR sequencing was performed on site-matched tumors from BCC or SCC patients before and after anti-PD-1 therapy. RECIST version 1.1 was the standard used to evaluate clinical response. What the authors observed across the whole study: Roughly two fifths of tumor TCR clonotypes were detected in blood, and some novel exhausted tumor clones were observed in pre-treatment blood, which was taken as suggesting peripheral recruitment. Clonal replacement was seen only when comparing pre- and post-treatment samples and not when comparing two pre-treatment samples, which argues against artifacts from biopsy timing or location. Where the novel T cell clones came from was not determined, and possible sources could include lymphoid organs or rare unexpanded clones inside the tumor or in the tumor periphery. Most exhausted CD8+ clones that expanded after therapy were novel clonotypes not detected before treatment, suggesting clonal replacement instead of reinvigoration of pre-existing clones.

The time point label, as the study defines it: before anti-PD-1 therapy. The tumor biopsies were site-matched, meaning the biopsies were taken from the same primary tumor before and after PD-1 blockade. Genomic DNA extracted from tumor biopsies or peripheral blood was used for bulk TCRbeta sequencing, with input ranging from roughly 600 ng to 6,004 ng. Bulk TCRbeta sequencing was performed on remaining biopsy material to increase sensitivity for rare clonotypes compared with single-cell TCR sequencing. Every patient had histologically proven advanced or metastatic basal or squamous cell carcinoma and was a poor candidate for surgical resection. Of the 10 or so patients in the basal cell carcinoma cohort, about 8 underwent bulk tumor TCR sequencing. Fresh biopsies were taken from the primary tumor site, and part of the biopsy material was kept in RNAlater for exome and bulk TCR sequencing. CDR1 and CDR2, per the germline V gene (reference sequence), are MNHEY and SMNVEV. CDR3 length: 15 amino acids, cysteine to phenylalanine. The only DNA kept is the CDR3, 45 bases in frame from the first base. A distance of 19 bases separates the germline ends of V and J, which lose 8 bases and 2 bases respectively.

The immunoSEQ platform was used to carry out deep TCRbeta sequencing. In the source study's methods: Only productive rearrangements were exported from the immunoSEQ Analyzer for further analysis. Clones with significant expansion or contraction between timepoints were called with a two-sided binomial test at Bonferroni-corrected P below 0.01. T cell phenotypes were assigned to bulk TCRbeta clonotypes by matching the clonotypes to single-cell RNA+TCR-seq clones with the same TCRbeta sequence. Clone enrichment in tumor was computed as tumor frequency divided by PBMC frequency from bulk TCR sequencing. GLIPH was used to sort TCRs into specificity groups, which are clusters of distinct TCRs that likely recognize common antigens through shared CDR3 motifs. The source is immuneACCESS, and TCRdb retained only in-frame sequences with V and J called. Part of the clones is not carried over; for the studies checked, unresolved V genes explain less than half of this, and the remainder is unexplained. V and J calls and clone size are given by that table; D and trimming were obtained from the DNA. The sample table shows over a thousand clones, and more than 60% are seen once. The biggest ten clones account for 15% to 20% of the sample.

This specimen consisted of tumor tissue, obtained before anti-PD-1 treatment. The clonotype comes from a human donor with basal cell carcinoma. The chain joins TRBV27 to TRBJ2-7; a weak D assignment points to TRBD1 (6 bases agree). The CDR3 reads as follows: CASQPRPQGTYEQYF. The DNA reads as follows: TGTGCCAGCCAGCCTCGGCCGCAGGGGACCTACGAGCAGTACTTC.